This T cell receptor beta chain appears in the sequencing data of a study of blood T cell repertoires in COVID-19. For the study at large: Acute and convalescent COVID-19 samples came from the United States, Italy and Spain. The analysed material was cDNA or gDNA that came from T cells, B-cell-depleted T cells, or PBMCs.

In the authors' workflow: Researchers report that nucleated cell counts were estimated from reference gene primer amplification. TCRdb keeps only in-frame clones here, not all; method: immunoSEQ multiplex PCR. V, J and clone size reflect that table, while D and trimming were determined from the DNA. The sample comprises about 200,000 clones, 88% of which are singletons, and about 1.7% rests with the top ten. The V segment lost 1 base and the J segment 8 bases; nucleotides outside the gene matches: 10. Per the germline V gene, CDR1 is SGHTA and CDR2 is FQGNSA. The CDR3 covers 15 residues. The TCR originated in a man younger than 35 with active or convalescent COVID-19. Sequencing was done on a sample of peripheral blood. This sequence joins TRBV7-2 and TRBJ1-2; 7 bases agree with TRBD1. DNA for the CDR3: TGTGCCAGCAGCTTAGGGCGGACAGGTCCATGGGGCTACACCTTC. Translating it yields CASSLGRTGPWGYTF.